This is a list of T cell receptor beta chains from one sample in a study of blood T cell repertoires in COVID-19. Sequencing used immunoSEQ multiplex PCR; TCRdb keeps in-frame clones, though not all of them. The repertoire includes fewer than 150,000 clones, just under 85% of them detected once, and roughly 13% sits in the top ten. Sequencing was done on a sample of peripheral blood. The receptors were sampled from a human donor in a cohort sampled during active COVID-19. The CDR3 runs from the conserved cysteine through the conserved F or W. Fields, in order: V gene, D gene, J gene, clone size, CDR3 DNA, CDR3 protein. A D gene is named only where the DNA matches it firmly. Rows may omit the clone size; those that give it use once, few, many or a size class.

v_gene: TRBV9
d_gene: NA
j_gene: TRBJ2-7
abundance: few
CDR3nt: TGTGCCAGCAGCGTAACCCCCGGCTACGAGCAGTACTTC
CDR3aa: CASSVTPGYEQYF

v_gene: TRBV12-3/TRBV12-4
d_gene: NA
j_gene: TRBJ1-3
abundance: NA
CDR3nt: TGTGCCAGCAGTTCGGTTCGAAACACCATATATTTT
CDR3aa: CASSSVRNTIYF

v_gene: TRBV4-2
d_gene: NA
j_gene: TRBJ1-5
abundance: NA
CDR3nt: TGTGCCAGCAGCCGTCTACAAGGGACAAATCAGCCCCAGCATTTT
CDR3aa: CASSRLQGTNQPQHF

v_gene: TRBV30
d_gene: NA
j_gene: TRBJ1-4
abundance: NA
CDR3nt: TGTGCCTGGAGTGGGGGCAGGGGACCGGCTGAAAAACTGTTTTTT
CDR3aa: CAWSGGRGPAEKLFF

v_gene: TRBV10-1
d_gene: TRBD1
j_gene: TRBJ1-1
abundance: NA
CDR3nt: TGCGCCAGCAGCGGCAACAGGGGAACTGAAGCTTTCTTT
CDR3aa: CASSGNRGTEAFF

v_gene: TRBV24-1
d_gene: NA
j_gene: TRBJ1-5
abundance: many
CDR3nt: TGTGCCACCAGTGATTGTCCAGGGTGGAGGCCCCAGCATTTT
CDR3aa: CATSDCPGWRPQHF

v_gene: TRBV18
d_gene: NA
j_gene: TRBJ1-1
abundance: NA
CDR3nt: TGTGCCAGCTCACCCCCGGACAGATTGAACACTGAAGCTTTCTTT
CDR3aa: CASSPPDRLNTEAFF

v_gene: TRBV11-2
d_gene: TRBD1
j_gene: TRBJ1-1
abundance: NA
CDR3nt: TGTGCCAGCAGCCGTAATTACAGGGGGCGCACTGAAGCTTTCTTT
CDR3aa: CASSRNYRGRTEAFF

v_gene: TRBV11-2
d_gene: NA
j_gene: TRBJ2-7
abundance: few
CDR3nt: TGTGCCAGCAGCTTCCGGACTCTCGCCTACGAGCAGTACTTC
CDR3aa: CASSFRTLAYEQYF

v_gene: TRBV30
d_gene: NA
j_gene: TRBJ1-2
abundance: once
CDR3nt: TGTGCCTGGAGCGCGCAGGGTATGTCGGGCTACACCTTC
CDR3aa: CAWSAQGMSGYTF

v_gene: TRBV4-2
d_gene: NA
j_gene: TRBJ2-3
abundance: NA
CDR3nt: TGTGCCAGCAGCCTTAGACTGGCTACAGATACGCAGTATTTT
CDR3aa: CASSLRLATDTQYF

v_gene: TRBV28
d_gene: NA
j_gene: TRBJ1-4
abundance: NA
CDR3nt: TGTGCCTTATCCAGGGGTCCACCGGGAGAAAAACTGTTTTTT
CDR3aa: CALSRGPPGEKLFF

v_gene: TRBV19
d_gene: TRBD1
j_gene: TRBJ1-2
abundance: NA
CDR3nt: TGTGCCAGTAGTTACTACTCCGGGACAGTTGGGGATAAGGGCTACACCTTC
CDR3aa: CASSYYSGTVGDKGYTF

v_gene: TRBV15
d_gene: NA
j_gene: TRBJ1-1
abundance: once
CDR3nt: TGTGCCACCAGCAGGAGCGGGGGGAACACTGAAGCTTTCTTT
CDR3aa: CATSRSGGNTEAFF

v_gene: TRBV6-2/TRBV6-3
d_gene: NA
j_gene: TRBJ2-7
abundance: few
CDR3nt: TGTGCCAGCAGCCAAACAAACTACAGGGACCATCGGTCCTACGAGCAGTACTTC
CDR3aa: CASSQTNYRDHRSYEQYF

v_gene: TRBV7-2
d_gene: NA
j_gene: TRBJ2-1
abundance: NA
CDR3nt: TGTGCCAGCAGCCTGAGTCCCCCGGGTACGGGTGAGCAGTTCTTC
CDR3aa: CASSLSPPGTGEQFF

v_gene: TRBV10-2
d_gene: NA
j_gene: TRBJ2-6
abundance: NA
CDR3nt: TGCGCCAGCAGTCTCTCTGGGGCCAACGTCCTGACTTTC
CDR3aa: CASSLSGANVLTF

v_gene: TRBV11-1
d_gene: NA
j_gene: TRBJ1-4
abundance: NA
CDR3nt: TGTGCCAGCAGTCGAACGGGGGAAAAACTGTTTTTT
CDR3aa: CASSRTGEKLFF

v_gene: TRBV11-2
d_gene: NA
j_gene: TRBJ1-4
abundance: NA
CDR3nt: TGTGCCAGCAGCTTAAGGGGAGAAAAACTGTTTTTT
CDR3aa: CASSLRGEKLFF

v_gene: TRBV28
d_gene: TRBD1
j_gene: TRBJ1-4
abundance: NA
CDR3nt: TGTGCCAGCACCTCGACAGGGCGCGGTGAAAAACTGTTTTTT
CDR3aa: CASTSTGRGEKLFF

v_gene: TRBV14
d_gene: NA
j_gene: TRBJ1-4
abundance: few
CDR3nt: TGTGCCAGCAGCCGGGGGGGGTTCAATAATGAAAAACTGTTTTTT
CDR3aa: CASSRGGFNNEKLFF

v_gene: TRBV3-1/TRBV3-2
d_gene: NA
j_gene: TRBJ2-3
abundance: NA
CDR3nt: TGTGCCAGCAGCGAAGGCAGGGTCAGCACAGATACGCAGTATTTT
CDR3aa: CASSEGRVSTDTQYF

v_gene: TRBV13
d_gene: TRBD1
j_gene: TRBJ1-2
abundance: NA
CDR3nt: TGTGCCAGCAGCCGGACAGGGAACTATGGCTACACCTTC
CDR3aa: CASSRTGNYGYTF

v_gene: TRBV5-1
d_gene: NA
j_gene: TRBJ1-6
abundance: once
CDR3nt: TGCGCCAGCAGCTTGGACAGGGTTGTTTCACCCCTCCACTTT
CDR3aa: CASSLDRVVSPLHF

v_gene: TRBV7-9
d_gene: NA
j_gene: TRBJ2-1
abundance: once
CDR3nt: TGTGCCAGCAGCCCAGGGGGCGGGGGGGCCGACAATGAGCAGTTCTTC
CDR3aa: CASSPGGGGADNEQFF

v_gene: TRBV25-1
d_gene: TRBD1
j_gene: TRBJ1-2
abundance: NA
CDR3nt: TGTGCCAGCAGTGCCCTGGGACAGAACTATGGCTACACCTTC
CDR3aa: CASSALGQNYGYTF

v_gene: TRBV6-1
d_gene: TRBD2
j_gene: TRBJ2-3
abundance: NA
CDR3nt: TGTGCCAGCAGGGAATTCGGACTAGCGGGGGGGCGGGGGCAGTATTTT
CDR3aa: CASREFGLAGGRGQYF

v_gene: TRBV5-6
d_gene: TRBD1
j_gene: TRBJ1-2
abundance: NA
CDR3nt: TGTGCCAGCAGCTTGGACAGGGGGCAGGGTGGCTACACCTTC
CDR3aa: CASSLDRGQGGYTF

v_gene: TRBV27
d_gene: TRBD1
j_gene: TRBJ1-4
abundance: NA
CDR3nt: TGTGCCAGCAGTCCGGGACAGCTGGGTAATGAAAAACTGTTTTTT
CDR3aa: CASSPGQLGNEKLFF